What follows are 12 T cell receptor beta chains derived from one specimen sequenced in a study of post-analysis software for immune sequencing data. Study results and limitations: Patients used several TRBV segments, including TRBV5-6, TRBV5-1 and TRBV20-1, more often than controls.

Their specific antigens are unknown. The TCR beta cDNA libraries carried unique molecular identifiers. TCRdb reanalysed the PCR reads using MiXCR and keeps one entry per CDR3 protein. This table has hundreds of thousands of distinct CDR3 sequences, less than 35% appearing once. Sequenced input: blood. All receptors come from a girl between 10 and 17 years old with multiple sclerosis.

This chain connects TRBV28 to TRBJ2-5; D gene ambiguous. Germline V gene data show CDR1 as MDHEN and CDR2 as SYDVKM. This CDR3 contains 14 residues. Trimming took off 6 bases at V and 1 base at J, with 12 bases between the two ends. This chain's CDR3 is CASSHTVFQETQYF. The CDR3 DNA follows: TGTGCCAGCAGCCATACCGTCTTCCAAGAGACCCAGTACTTC.

The count of this clonotype is one. The chain links TRBV5-1 to TRBJ1-1, with D possibly being TRBD1 (6 bases). The CDR3 runs to 15 residues. Germline V gene sequence: CDR1 SGHRS, CDR2 YFSETQ. The V end was cut by 2 bases, the J end by 1 base, with 12 bases between. DNA for the CDR3: TGCGCCAGCAGCTTACTACAGGGAGGGAACACTGAAGCTTTCTTT. This gives the protein CASSLLQGGNTEAFF.

The chain has TRBV25-1 and TRBJ1-5, with D maybe TRBD1 (5 bases). V gave up 4 bases and J gave up 6 bases, with 10 bases separating them. Per germline, CDR1 MGHDK and CDR2 SYGVNS. CDR3 length equals 13 residues. The CDR3 loop is CASSGGGTQPQHF. In DNA, the CDR3 is TGTGCCAGCAGTGGGGGGGGGACTCAGCCCCAGCATTTT.

This clonotype was recorded a few times. The rearrangement joins TRBV20-1 to TRBJ2-1, with a weak D call TRBD2 (5 bases). V lost 0 bases and J lost 0, with 9 bases in between. Germline V gene sequence: CDR1 DFQATT, CDR2 SNEGSKA (reference sequence). This CDR3 has 15 residues. CDR3: CSARDIGSSYNEQFF. DNA for the CDR3: TGCAGTGCTAGAGATATAGGGAGCTCCTACAATGAGCAGTTCTTC.

The chain links TRBV7-2 to TRBJ2-5; no clear D gene. Trimming pared 2 bases from V and 5 bases from J, leaving 9 bases between. The CDR3 is 13 amino acids. Germline V gives CDR1 SGHTA, CDR2 FQGNSA. CDR3 region: CASSLPWTETQYF. Written as DNA, the CDR3 is TGTGCCAGCAGCTTACCTTGGACGGAGACCCAGTACTTC.

The chain is built from TRBV12-3 or TRBV12-4 and TRBJ1-2; D is perhaps TRBD1 (5 bases). V was pared by 4 bases and J by 3 bases, with 9 bases between. The CDR3 covers 13 residues. CDR3 DNA sequence: TGTGCCAGCAGTTCAGGGACGCACTATGGCTACACCTTC. Translation: CASSSGTHYGYTF.

The rearrangement links TRBV15 to TRBJ2-7; 11 bases map to TRBD2. Trimming cost V 1 base and J 5 bases; bases outside gene matches: 1. Germline CDR1 LNHNV, CDR2 YYDKDF (reference sequence). CDR3 length equals 14 residues. CDR3 in amino acids: CATSRGGLADEQYF. The CDR3 DNA reads TGTGCCACCAGCAGAGGGGGACTAGCGGACGAGCAGTACTTC.

The table lists this clonotype with a few counts. The J gene is TRBJ2-3, the V gene TRBV11-2, with 8 positions matching TRBD1. Trimming took 4 bases from V and 6 from J; bases not matched to a gene: 15. From germline, CDR1 is SGHAT and CDR2 FQNNGV. The CDR3 length is 17 residues. In DNA form, the CDR3 reads TGTGCCAGCAGCTCAGGGGGCGGCGGTAGGGGATTGGATACGCAGTATTTT. It encodes CASSSGGGGRGLDTQYF.

This clonotype was detected only a few times. V and J are TRBV29-1 and TRBJ2-1; no clear D gene. V lost 0 bases and J 10 bases, leaving 13 bases between the germline ends. Germline V gene sequence: CDR1 SQVTM, CDR2 ANQGSEA. The length of the CDR3 is 13 residues. In nucleotides, the CDR3 is TGCAGCGTTGAAGATCGTCGCGTCCGGGAGCAGTTCTTC. It translates to CSVEDRRVREQFF.

The chain combines TRBV12-5 with TRBJ2-7; no clear D. Between the trimmed V and J ends, which lost 0 bases and 3 bases, there was a span of 3 bases. Germline V lookup: CDR1 LGHNT, CDR2 FRNRAP. CDR3 length equals 12 residues. The CDR3 protein is CASGLVVYEQYF. CDR3 nucleotide sequence: TGTGCTAGTGGTTTGGTAGTCTACGAGCAGTACTTC.

This clonotype was picked up many times. The chain has TRBV29-1 and TRBJ2-1, with D perhaps TRBD2 (6 bases). Germline V gives CDR1 SQVTM, CDR2 ANQGSEA. The CDR3 spans 13 residues. The V and J ends lost 3 bases and 4 bases respectively, with 10 bases between them. This chain's CDR3 is CSVEPSGYNEQFF. The CDR3 DNA reads as TGCAGCGTTGAGCCCAGCGGGTACAATGAGCAGTTCTTC.

This clonotype was detected a few times. The chain carries TRBV20-1 and TRBJ1-4, with TRBD1 matching over 7 bases. This CDR3 region has 16 residues. V lost 3 bases to trimming and J lost 5 bases; unmatched junction nucleotides: 12. Germline values: CDR1 DFQATT, CDR2 SNEGSKA (reference sequence). CDR3 sequence: CSARGRQGPWNEKLFF. The CDR3 coding sequence is TGCAGTGCTAGGGGTAGACAGGGACCGTGGAATGAAAAACTGTTTTTT.